This T cell receptor beta chain was sequenced during a study of radiation and T cells in renal cell carcinoma. The V end was cut by 1 base, the J end by 0 bases, with 4 bases between. The CDR3 runs to 13 residues. Germline assignment: CDR1 SGHRS and CDR2 YFSETQ. Study-wide results and caveats: Baseline intratumoral clonotype presence is unknown without pretreatment biopsies.

Notes on this clone: Its antigen is still unknown.

Profiling relied on immunoSEQ multiplex PCR, and the TCRdb table lists in-frame clones only, not all of them. Of about 130,000 clones in the sample, nearly 90% were seen once. Time point described: baseline pretreatment blood. Treatment specified: 15 Gy SBRT to primary tumor, nephrectomy 4 weeks later. After SBRT, blood was collected at 2 and 4 weeks, plus baseline. The tumor was a clear cell renal cell carcinoma. The material was blood, obtained from a patient whose treatment included radiotherapy and nephrectomy. The V call is TRBV5-1, the J call TRBJ1-1; D is ambiguous. This sequence originates from a woman between 50 and 59 years old with renal cell carcinoma. The DNA of the CDR3 is TGCGCCAGCAGCTTGTGGATGAACACTGAAGCTTTCTTT. It specifies CASSLWMNTEAFF.